Listed here is a single T cell receptor beta chain. Antigen: not known. These data belong to a study of vaccination effects on CD4 cells after COVID-19. Viral peptide pool expansion of antigen-specific CD4+ T cells preceded sequencing in the ViraFEST assay. Following culture for about ten days, CD4+ T cells were isolated. BNT162b2 vaccine or mRNA-1273 vaccine was given to participants in two doses. They grew a few million PBMC in each well, adding approximately 10 IU/ml IL-2 and roughly 9.3 ug/ml peptides. Here immunoSEQ multiplex PCR was the method, and the copy in TCRdb shows in-frame clones only, minus some. The repertoire holds 25,000 to 30,000 clones, around 74% seen once, with about a sixth in the top ten. The CDR3 contains 21 residues. The germline CDR1 and CDR2 sequences are LGHNA and YNFKEQ. V gave up 0 bases and J gave up 5 bases; unmatched junction bases: 17.

The material was CD4+ T cells from PBMCs cultured with HCoV-OC43 spike peptides, obtained after COVID-19 vaccination. Indicated subset: HCoV-OC43 spike overlapping peptide pool stimulation. The origin of this receptor is a human donor who received a COVID-19 vaccine. This chain connects TRBV4-2 to TRBJ2-3; 13 positions agree with TRBD2. The chain's CDR3 is CASSQDLILPGLAGVLDTQYF. The CDR3 DNA follows: TGTGCCAGCAGCCAAGATCTTATACTACCCGGACTAGCGGGAGTTCTAGATACGCAGTATTTT.